Listed below are T cell receptor beta chains from one sample, sequenced in a study of early T cells in non-severe SARS-CoV-2 infection. TCRdb passed the 5' RACE reads through MiXCR, listing each CDR3 protein once. The top ten hold about 9.9% of the sample, which has 40,000 to 45,000 distinct CDR3 sequences, approximately 11% seen once. Sequences were obtained from whole blood. Receptor source: an adult who was a healthcare worker with PCR-confirmed SARS-CoV-2 infection or an uninfected control (not recorded which). Both conserved end residues are part of each CDR3. The order of the fields is J gene, V gene, CDR3 protein.

>TRBJ1-1|TRBV5-5
CASSLAEWTEAFF
>TRBJ2-5|TRBV2
CASSEKGVVSEKQKETQYF
>TRBJ2-6|TRBV5-1
CASSLYYSRQGSGANVLTF
>TRBJ1-5|TRBV2
CASSKDRSLPQHF
>TRBJ2-1|TRBV20-1
CSAVPSGTVNNEQFF
>TRBJ1-5|TRBV6-5
CASRKAGGLNQPQHF
>TRBJ2-7|TRBV24-1
CATSDGNSYEQYF
>TRBJ1-2|TRBV3-1
CASSQDRQGLPYGYTF
>TRBJ2-5|TRBV5-4
CASSPEGAGETQYF
>TRBJ2-5|TRBV20-1
CSARDSQRGGLLETQYF
>TRBJ1-1|TRBV29-1
CNPYTEAFF
>TRBJ1-1|TRBV18
CASSPKPGTGRPTEAFF
>TRBJ1-1|TRBV6-6
CASSYPGTLNTEAFF
>TRBJ2-7|TRBV7-8
CASSPLAGGRDEQYF
>TRBJ2-7|TRBV11-2
CASSLGGLPYEQYF
>TRBJ2-3|TRBV6-6
CASSYGATGSDTQYF
>TRBJ2-3|TRBV11-2
CASSTVRTDTQYF
>TRBJ2-2|TRBV24-1
CATTRGGQGNTGELFF
>TRBJ2-3|TRBV20-1
CSARGSGTDTQYF
>TRBJ2-1|TRBV10-3
CAIEGNSNEQFF
>TRBJ1-1|TRBV7-6
CASSLYTSEAFF
>TRBJ1-6|TRBV6-5
CASSRGTGGAESYNSPLHF
>TRBJ1-5|TRBV3-1
CASSQDTFNQPQHF
>TRBJ2-7|TRBV30
CAWSPKLAGGRNEQYF
>TRBJ2-5|TRBV7-2
CASSLLTGGPETQYF